Below are 21 T cell receptor beta chains sequenced from a single sample in a study of T cell responses to AZD1222 COVID-19 vaccine (dated by TCRdb to 2020 to 2023). This specimen's time point label, per the study, means: baseline before first vaccination. Library creation used the immunoSEQ multiplex PCR assay. The table was pulled from immuneACCESS by TCRdb, which kept in-frame rearrangements only. Such tables lose some clones; where checked, under half of the loss comes from unresolved V genes, and the rest has no known cause. For this sample there are about 97,000 clones; 75% to 90% appear just once. 7.5% of the sample comes from the top ten. The sample was peripheral blood, taken on day 0 of AZD1222 vaccination. These receptors were obtained from an adult in good health.

The rearrangement uses TRBV7-2 and TRBJ1-1; no firm D call. This CDR3 region has 13 residues. Per germline, CDR1 SGHTA and CDR2 FQGNSA. V lost 4 bases and J 1 base, leaving 7 bases between the germline ends. The CDR3 sequence is CASSYTQNTEAFF. CDR3 nucleotides: TGTGCCAGCAGCTACACACAGAACACTGAAGCTTTCTTT.

This chain links TRBV24-1 with TRBJ2-3; 7 bases line up with TRBD1. V dropped 4 bases and J dropped 5; count of bases not matched to a gene: 11. This CDR3 has 16 residues. The V gene's germline CDR1 is KGHDR and CDR2 SFDVKD. CDR3 in amino acids: CATSDPAEGAEDTQYF. CDR3 nucleotides: TGTGCCACCAGTGACCCCGCCGAGGGGGCTGAAGATACGCAGTATTTT.

Only one count was recorded for this clone. J is TRBJ2-5 and V is TRBV7-9; the D is unclear. Looked up from germline, CDR1 is SEHNR and CDR2 is FQNEAQ (reference sequence). Trimming removed 5 bases from V and 4 bases from J, with 14 bases in between. This CDR3 has 14 amino acids. For the CDR3, the DNA is TGTGCCAGCAGCCCCACGACCGGTGGAGAGACCCAGTACTTC. Translated, it gives CASSPTTGGETQYF.

The V gene is TRBV9, the J gene TRBJ2-7; D possibly corresponds to TRBD2 (5 bases). V shed 0 bases and J shed 9 bases, with 19 bases lying between them. CDR3 size: 15 residues. The germline V gene has CDR1 SGDLS and CDR2 YYNGEE. The CDR3 DNA is TGTGCCAGCAGCGTAGGAAGGGAGCTGCTCTCCGGGCAGTACTTC. It encodes CASSVGRELLSGQYF.

This chain links TRBV9 with TRBJ2-2; TRBD2 agrees at 10 bases. The CDR3 is made up of 17 amino acids. The J segment lost 5 bases and the V segment lost 0 bases, leaving 7 bases of the junction unmatched. From germline, CDR1 is SGDLS and CDR2 YYNGEE. The CDR3 loop reads CASSVELAGRGTGELFF. Written as DNA, the CDR3 is TGTGCCAGCAGCGTAGAACTAGCGGGACGTGGGACCGGGGAGCTGTTTTTT.

The chain joins TRBV4-3 to TRBJ2-3; D might be TRBD2 (5 bases). The CDR3 sequence is 14 residues long. The germline gives CDR1 LGHNA, CDR2 YSLEER. Trimming removed 8 bases at V and 2 bases at J, with 14 bases between. For the CDR3, the DNA is TGCGCCAGCGCTCCGGAGCGGAACACAGATACGCAGTATTTT. Translating gives CASAPERNTDTQYF.

J is TRBJ2-1 and V is TRBV6-5; no reliable D call. Germline V CDR1 and CDR2: MNHEY, SVGAGI. CDR3 length: 12 residues. Trimming stripped 2 bases from V and 3 bases from J, with 2 bases between. CDR3 protein: CASSYNYNEQFF. The CDR3 nucleotides are TGTGCCAGCAGTTACAACTACAATGAGCAGTTCTTC.

The chain uses TRBV7-2 and TRBJ2-7, with 7 positions matching TRBD1. Trimming cost V 5 bases and J 7 bases; bases outside gene matches: 11. The CDR3 sequence is 14 residues long. Germline-derived CDR1 and CDR2 are SGHTA and FQGNSA. CDR3 protein: CASSTLDRVWEQYF. CDR3 DNA sequence: TGTGCCAGCAGCACCCTAGACAGGGTATGGGAGCAGTACTTC.

V is TRBV2 and J is TRBJ2-5; 7 nucleotides line up with TRBD1. After removal of 6 bases from V and 4 bases from J, the junction contained 11 bases not matched to a gene. This CDR3 is built from 15 residues. CDR1 and CDR2 from the germline V gene are SNHLY and FYNNEI. This chain's CDR3 is CASRPRQGQGETQYF. The CDR3, as DNA: TGTGCCAGCAGGCCCCGACAGGGCCAGGGAGAGACCCAGTACTTC. The full variable domain, in which reference TRBV2 and TRBJ2-5 provide the parts outside the CDR3, is EPEVTQTPSHQVTQMGQEVILRCVPISNHLYFYWYRQILGQKVEFLVSFYNNEISEKSEIFDDQFSVERPDGSNFTLKIRSTKLEDSAMYFCASRPRQGQGETQYFGPGTRLLVL.

This chain connects TRBV28 to TRBJ1-5; 12 bases fit TRBD1. Germline loops: CDR1 MDHEN, CDR2 SYDVKM. The length of the CDR3 is 15 residues. Trimming took 6 bases from V and 7 from J; bases not matched to a gene: 7. CDR3 nucleotides: TGTGCCAGCAGCTTAGGGACAGGGGGCTACCAGCCCCAGCATTTT. This gives the protein CASSLGTGGYQPQHF.

The genes are TRBV4-1 and TRBJ2-7; 11 bases align to TRBD1. V dropped 4 bases and J dropped 1; count of bases not matched to a gene: 9. CDR3 length: 17 amino acids. Germline loops: CDR1 MGHRA, CDR2 YSYEKL. The CDR3 nucleotides are TGCGCCAGCAGCCGCTCGTACGGACAGGGGGCTTCCTACGAGCAGTACTTC. This sequence encodes CASSRSYGQGASYEQYF.

This rearrangement joins TRBV28 to TRBJ2-7; 8 bases agree with TRBD1. The length of the CDR3 is 15 residues. Germline assignment: CDR1 MDHEN and CDR2 SYDVKM. The trim removed 8 bases at V and 2 bases at J, leaving 11 bases unmatched. In DNA form, the CDR3 reads TGTGCCAGCGTCATTGGGCAGGGGGCGGCCTACGAGCAGTACTTC. It specifies CASVIGQGAAYEQYF. Variable domain in full (rest from reference TRBV28 and TRBJ2-7): DVKVTQSSRYLVKRTGEKVFLECVQDMDHENMFWYRQDPGLGLRLIYFSYDVKMKEKGDIPEGYSVSREKKERFSLILESASTNQTSMYLCASVIGQGAAYEQYFGPGTRLTVT.

V usage is TRBV7-2 and J usage is TRBJ2-7; D uncertain. The V and J ends lost 5 bases and 3 bases respectively, with 17 bases between them. CDR3 length: 15 amino acids. CDR1 and CDR2 (germline): SGHTA, FQGNSA. Here the CDR3 reads CASSPPGDGNYEQYF. Written as DNA, the CDR3 is TGTGCCAGCAGCCCCCCAGGCGATGGGAACTACGAGCAGTACTTC.

The chain combines TRBV11-3 with TRBJ2-7, with 10 bases matching TRBD1. V was clipped by 0 bases and J by 2 bases; unmatched bases: 1. Germline loops: CDR1 SGHNT, CDR2 YENEEA. The CDR3 has 15 residues. This CDR3 reads CASSLEGQGTYEQYF. The CDR3 DNA is TGTGCCAGCAGCTTAGAGGGACAGGGGACCTACGAGCAGTACTTC.

The chain joins TRBV19 to TRBJ1-2; D possibly corresponds to TRBD1 (5 bases). In germline, CDR1 is LNHDA, CDR2 SQIVND (reference sequence). The CDR3 covers 15 residues. Trimming left V 1 base short and J 0 bases short, with 9 bases between. CDR3 in amino acids: CASSIGGPSNYGYTF. CDR3 sequence (DNA): TGTGCCAGTAGTATAGGGGGCCCTTCTAACTATGGCTACACCTTC.

The V call is TRBV9, the J call TRBJ2-2; D unclear. Germline V gene sequence: CDR1 SGDLS, CDR2 YYNGEE. V dropped 2 bases and J dropped 0 bases, with 8 bases sitting between them. The CDR3 runs 15 residues. In nucleotides, the CDR3 is TGTGCCAGCAGCGTTGGGCACTCGAACACCGGGGAGCTGTTTTTT. Translating it yields CASSVGHSNTGELFF.

The J gene is TRBJ2-3, the V gene TRBV3-1 (or the pseudogene TRBV3-2); 11 bases map to TRBD2. Germline CDR1 and CDR2: LGHDT and YNNKEL (reference sequence). Losses at the gene ends were 4 bases for V and 4 bases for J; bases not matched to a gene: 4. The CDR3 contains 15 residues. CDR3 sequence reads: CASSPSGGRADTQYF. CDR3 coding DNA: TGTGCCAGCAGCCCTAGCGGGGGGAGGGCAGATACGCAGTATTTT.

The chain joins TRBV7-6 to TRBJ2-5, with 11 bases matching TRBD1. The CDR3 is made up of 16 amino acids. V gave up 4 bases and J gave up 4 bases; unmatched junction bases: 8. Germline CDR1 reads SGHVS; CDR2 reads FNYEAQ. CDR3 residues: CASSSPGQGALETQYF. The DNA of the CDR3 is TGTGCCAGCAGCTCCCCCGGACAGGGGGCTTTAGAGACCCAGTACTTC.

The chain combines TRBV7-2 with TRBJ2-5; weak D call: TRBD1 (6 bases). The germline CDR1 and CDR2 sequences are SGHTA and FQGNSA. Trimming stripped 3 bases from V and 5 bases from J, with 10 bases between. CDR3 length: 13 amino acids. The CDR3 sequence: CASSFQGLETQYF. CDR3 DNA sequence: TGTGCCAGCAGCTTCCAGGGGCTGGAGACCCAGTACTTC. Using reference TRBV7-2 and TRBJ2-5 for the parts outside the CDR3, the full variable domain is GAGVSQSPSNKVTEKGKDVELRCDPISGHTALYWYRQSLGQGLEFLIYFQGNSAPDKSGLPSDRFSAERTGGSVSTLTIQRTQQEDSAVYLCASSFQGLETQYFGPGTRLLVL.

The V gene is TRBV6-1, the J gene TRBJ1-4; D might be TRBD1 (6 bases). The CDR3 totals 17 residues. V shed 2 bases and J shed 4 bases, with 17 bases lying between them. Germline lookup yields CDR1 MNHNS and CDR2 SASEGT. The DNA of the CDR3 is TGTGCCAGCAGTGAACGAATTCTGGGGGGCCTTAATGAAAAACTGTTTTTT. Its translation: CASSERILGGLNEKLFF.

The rearrangement joins TRBV28 to TRBJ1-1, with D possibly matching TRBD1 (5 bases). Germline V gene data show CDR1 as MDHEN and CDR2 as SYDVKM. The CDR3 runs 15 residues. V was shortened by 10 bases and J by 7 bases, with 25 bases between the two germline ends. In DNA, the CDR3 is TGTGCCACGTACGGGCCCCCGGGCCGGGGGTTTGAAGCTTTCTTT. It yields the protein CATYGPPGRGFEAFF.